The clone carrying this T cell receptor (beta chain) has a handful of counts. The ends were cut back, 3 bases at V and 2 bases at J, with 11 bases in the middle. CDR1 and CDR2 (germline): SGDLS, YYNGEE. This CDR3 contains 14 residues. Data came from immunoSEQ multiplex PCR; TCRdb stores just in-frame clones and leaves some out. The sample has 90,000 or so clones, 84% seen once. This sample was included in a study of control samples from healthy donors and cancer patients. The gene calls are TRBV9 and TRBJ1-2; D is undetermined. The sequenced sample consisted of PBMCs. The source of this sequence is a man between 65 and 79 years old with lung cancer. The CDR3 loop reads CASSARGGNYGYTF. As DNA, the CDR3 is TGTGCCAGCAGCGCCCGGGGAGGGAACTATGGCTACACCTTC.